This TCR beta chain is from a study of cytomegalovirus exposure and HLA in healthy donors. Both 60 Vbeta primers and 13 Jbeta primers went into the PCR. Sequencing was performed with immunoSEQ multiplex PCR; in TCRdb, only in-frame clones are kept and a portion is missing. The sample has about 110,000 clones; over 65% are singletons. The CDR3 extends over 16 amino acids. The germline V gene has CDR1 LNHDA and CDR2 SQIVND (reference sequence). The V end was cut by 3 bases, the J end by 5 bases, with 19 bases between. The specimen sequenced was PBMCs. The receptor comes from a woman aged 40 to 50 in good health and CMV-seropositive. The chain is built from TRBV19 and TRBJ2-5, with D maybe TRBD2 (6 bases). The CDR3 region is CASSIRVSPGGETQYF. The CDR3 DNA reads as TGTGCCAGTAGTATTCGAGTCAGCCCAGGAGGGGAGACCCAGTACTTC.